This is a list of T cell receptor beta chains from one sample in a study of long-term antiretroviral therapy in people with HIV. Data came from immunoSEQ multiplex PCR; TCRdb stores just in-frame clones and leaves some out. The repertoire holds about 24,000 clones, about 79% seen once, with about 2.3% in the top ten. Specimen: unsorted PBMCs, collected 3 years after starting antiretroviral therapy. The receptors come from a man aged 45 to 65 with HIV. CDR3s leave out the opening cysteine and the closing phenylalanine or tryptophan. Size is stated for part of the rows, as once, few or many counts, or as a class when the clone is expanded.

clone_size: NA
cdr3_length: 16
v_call: TRBV14
j_call: TRBJ1-6
cdr3_aa: ASSQKRTRVLSNSPLH

clone_size: NA
cdr3_length: 13
v_call: TRBV7-2
j_call: TRBJ2-1
cdr3_aa: ASSFTGTGGNEQF

clone_size: NA
cdr3_length: 15
v_call: TRBV7-2
j_call: TRBJ2-1
cdr3_aa: ASSLAVGTGGRDEQF

clone_size: NA
cdr3_length: 14
v_call: TRBV5-4
j_call: TRBJ1-1
cdr3_aa: ASSSGGGRRNTEAF

clone_size: NA
cdr3_length: 12
v_call: TRBV5-5
j_call: TRBJ2-5
cdr3_aa: ASSPGRVSETQY

clone_size: NA
cdr3_length: 13
v_call: TRBV9
j_call: TRBJ1-5
cdr3_aa: ASSVSGGTNQPQH

clone_size: NA
cdr3_length: 14
v_call: TRBV11-2
j_call: TRBJ2-5
cdr3_aa: ASSPGGGRSQETQY

clone_size: NA
cdr3_length: 9
v_call: TRBV29-1
j_call: TRBJ1-1
cdr3_aa: SVWPRTEAF

clone_size: NA
cdr3_length: 13
v_call: TRBV14
j_call: TRBJ1-1
cdr3_aa: ASSPWAGGSTEAF

clone_size: NA
cdr3_length: 12
v_call: TRBV4-3
j_call: TRBJ2-3
cdr3_aa: ASSQGGGPDTQY

clone_size: NA
cdr3_length: 13
v_call: TRBV14
j_call: TRBJ1-2
cdr3_aa: ASSQFQGWNYGYT

clone_size: once
cdr3_length: 12
v_call: TRBV19
j_call: TRBJ1-5
cdr3_aa: ATAQFKRNQPQH

clone_size: NA
cdr3_length: 9
v_call: TRBV6-5
j_call: TRBJ2-7
cdr3_aa: ASSFAHEQY

clone_size: NA
cdr3_length: 12
v_call: TRBV19
j_call: TRBJ2-7
cdr3_aa: ASSGSGGVYEQY

clone_size: once
cdr3_length: 12
v_call: TRBV5-5
j_call: TRBJ1-5
cdr3_aa: ASSPKYQGKPQH

clone_size: NA
cdr3_length: 11
v_call: TRBV2
j_call: TRBJ2-7
cdr3_aa: ASSEGREPGQY

clone_size: NA
cdr3_length: 14
v_call: TRBV5-4
j_call: TRBJ2-7
cdr3_aa: ASSLGVGLSSYEQY

clone_size: NA
cdr3_length: 12
v_call: TRBV28
j_call: TRBJ1-2
cdr3_aa: ATQWGRQDYGYT

clone_size: NA
cdr3_length: 15
v_call: TRBV27
j_call: TRBJ2-2
cdr3_aa: ASSLSRGTGITGELF

clone_size: few
cdr3_length: 15
v_call: TRBV4-3
j_call: TRBJ1-5
cdr3_aa: ASSQAPGSWRNQPQH

clone_size: NA
cdr3_length: 15
v_call: TRBV12-5
j_call: TRBJ1-1
cdr3_aa: ASGLVLSLTGDTEAF

clone_size: few
cdr3_length: 14
v_call: TRBV10-3
j_call: TRBJ1-5
cdr3_aa: AISPSVEVSNQPQH

clone_size: NA
cdr3_length: 12
v_call: TRBV7-2
j_call: TRBJ2-5
cdr3_aa: ASSFGTLQETQY

clone_size: NA
cdr3_length: 10
v_call: TRBV27
j_call: TRBJ2-1
cdr3_aa: ASSFGTREQF

clone_size: NA
cdr3_length: 15
v_call: TRBV4-3
j_call: TRBJ2-3
cdr3_aa: ASSQGSGTGFTDTQY

clone_size: NA
cdr3_length: 14
v_call: TRBV18
j_call: TRBJ2-4
cdr3_aa: ASSPLTGGAKNIQY

clone_size: NA
cdr3_length: 9
v_call: TRBV2
j_call: TRBJ2-7
cdr3_aa: ASIRGREQY

clone_size: NA
cdr3_length: 14
v_call: TRBV29-1
j_call: TRBJ2-2
cdr3_aa: SVTGTSHANTGELF